The clone carrying this T cell receptor beta chain was counted between two and nine times. The antigen remains undetermined. The data derive from a study of beta chain features in type 1 diabetes. Overall study context: There were some 110 million sorted cells examined across all samples. Study-level points and caveats: It was possible that PCR favored shorter templates, equally so in patients and controls. Insertions were fewer and deletions more numerous at VDJ junctions in type 1 diabetes patients. Among patients with Type 1 diabetes, TCRB CDR3s were moderately but significantly shorter in every one of the four CD4+ subsets. Any HLA effect on TCRB rearrangement was left unresolved by small sub-analyses.

CDR1 and CDR2 (germline): SQVTM, ANQGSEA. V was clipped by 7 bases and J by 5 bases, with 14 bases between them. CDR3 length: 13 residues. Every isolated RNA sample was fully reverse transcribed, so sequencing captured expressed TCRB transcripts. The repertoire was sequenced with immunoSEQ multiplex PCR; TCRdb's copy has only in-frame clones and lacks some. The data contain 100,000 to 150,000 clones, about 18% of them singletons. This chain links TRBV29-1 with TRBJ2-2, with a tentative D call TRBD2 (6 bases). The sequenced sample consisted of central memory CD4+ T cells from blood. The receptor was isolated from a man aged 18 to 30 with type 1 diabetes. The CDR3: CSGWLATTGELFF. CDR3 nucleotide sequence: TGCAGCGGGTGGCTAGCGACAACCGGGGAGCTGTTTTTT.